The table lists the clone carrying this TCR beta chain with a count of one. This sample was included in a study of blood T cell repertoires in COVID-19. Study details: Spain, Italy and the United States supplied samples that represented acute and convalescent COVID-19. From T cells, B-cell-depleted T cells, or PBMCs came the material, which was cDNA or gDNA.

As originally analysed: Amplifying reference gene primers gave estimates of nucleated cell counts. Some clones are missing from TCRdb's copy, which holds only in-frame ones; the method was immunoSEQ multiplex PCR. V and J calls and clone size come straight from that table; D and trimming were deduced from the DNA. The profile shows approximately 100,000 clones, approximately 92% of them singletons. V gave up 5 bases and J gave up 1 base, with 8 bases separating them. Germline V lookup: CDR1 SGHTA, CDR2 FQGTGA. The CDR3 spans 13 residues. Input material: peripheral blood. The chain uses TRBV7-3 and TRBJ1-1; D is ambiguous. This clonotype originated in a man in his fifties with active COVID-19. The CDR3: CASSRSKNTEAFF. CDR3 nucleotides: TGTGCCAGCAGCCGGAGTAAGAACACTGAAGCTTTCTTT. The whole variable domain, filled in from reference TRBV7-3 and TRBJ1-1, reads GAGVSQTPSNKVTEKGKYVELRCDPISGHTALYWYRQSLGQGPEFLIYFQGTGAADDSGLPNDRFFAVRPEGSVSTLKIQRTERGDSAVYLCASSRSKNTEAFFGQGTRLTVV.